The entry below describes one TCR beta chain. Its target is not known. Genomic DNA per cell subset filled all wells of several immunoSEQ plates. Repertoires were generated with immunoSEQ multiplex PCR, while TCRdb's copy carries only in-frame clones and drops some. The table has around 240,000 clones, 60% to 80% seen once; the top ten hold 11%. These data are taken from a study of shared clonotypes between healthy human individuals. Study-wide results and caveats: Despite large depth, rarefaction showed incomplete sorted-subset sequencing. It was expected that sequencing depth would affect clonotype sharing among donors.

Germline CDR1 reads LNHDA; CDR2 reads SQIVND (reference sequence). The V gene lost 5 bases and the J gene lost 1 base, with 12 bases spanning the gap. This CDR3 is built from 15 residues. CD4+ cells underwent separation, giving CD45RA+ naive and CD45RA-negative memory subsets. The V call is TRBV19, the J call TRBJ1-5; D ambiguous. Sequenced material: memory CD4+ T cells sorted from blood. Regarding subset: CD45RA-negative fraction. This TCR derives from a man between 25 and 39 years old in good health. Here the CDR3 DNA reads TGTGCCAGTAGTCAGCGGGTTACGAGCAATCAGCCCCAGCATTTT. This gives the protein CASSQRVTSNQPQHF.